The 14 T cell receptor beta chains in this list originate from one sample, sequenced in a study of T cells in localized non-small cell lung cancer. Repertoires were generated with immunoSEQ multiplex PCR, while TCRdb's copy carries only in-frame clones and drops some. The table shows 40,000 to 60,000 clones, with 80% to 85% occurring only once. The input for sequencing was peripheral blood mononuclear cells, taken before any cancer treatment. The receptors originated from a man aged 35 to 70 with stage III lung adenocarcinoma.

The chain couples TRBV6-5 to TRBJ1-1; D unclear. Germline V CDR1 and CDR2: MNHEY, SVGAGI. The CDR3 consists of 15 residues. The V gene lost 6 bases and the J gene lost 1 base, with 15 bases spanning the gap. CDR3 nucleotide sequence: TGTGCCAGCAGGCCGGACGGCAGAGGGAACACTGAAGCTTTCTTT. Its translation is CASRPDGRGNTEAFF.

The rearrangement uses TRBV7-8 and TRBJ2-1; 7 nucleotides match TRBD1. CDR1 and CDR2 (germline): SGHVS, FQNEAQ. The CDR3 covers 15 residues. With V trimmed by 2 bases and J by 15 bases, 16 bases remained unmatched. Here the CDR3 DNA reads TGTGCCAGCAGCTTAAGGCTGGACAGGCTAAGTTTTCTGTTCTTC. It encodes CASSLRLDRLSFLFF.

The CDR3 region has the DNA TGTGCCAGCTCCGGACAGGGCTTAACACCCCTCCACTTT. Amino acids: CASSGQGLTPLHF. V and J are TRBV18 and TRBJ1-6; 8 nucleotides line up with TRBD1. The V and J ends lost 6 bases and 11 bases, in that order; junction bases with no gene match: 6. From germline, CDR1 is KGHSH and CDR2 LQKENI. The CDR3 consists of 13 residues.

The rearrangement links TRBV30 to TRBJ1-2; D ambiguous. The V gene lost 3 bases and the J gene lost 8 bases, with 10 bases spanning the gap. This CDR3 spans 11 amino acids. The germline V gene has CDR1 GTSNPN and CDR2 SVGIG (reference sequence). The DNA of the CDR3 is TGTGCCTGGAGCCCGACCTTGGGCTACACCTTC. Protein product: CAWSPTLGYTF. The entire variable domain, with the rest obtained from reference TRBV30 and TRBJ1-2, is as follows: SQTIHQWPATLVQPVGSPLSLECTVEGTSNPNLYWYRQAAGRGLQLLFYSVGIGQISSEVPQNLSASRPQDRQFILSSKKLLLSDSGFYLCAWSPTLGYTFGSGTRLTVV.

The gene calls are TRBV5-1 and TRBJ2-1, with 9 positions matching TRBD1. Germline lookup yields CDR1 SGHRS and CDR2 YFSETQ. The CDR3 length is 13 residues. Unmatched junction bases numbered 3, after V lost 2 bases and J lost 9 bases. Here the CDR3 reads CASSFRQGVEQFF. The CDR3, as DNA: TGCGCCAGCAGCTTCCGACAGGGGGTTGAGCAGTTCTTC.

The V gene is TRBV25-1, the J gene TRBJ2-2; possibly TRBD1 or TRBD2 for D (6 bases each). The CDR3 spans 16 residues. Trimming left V 1 base short and J 0 bases short, with 9 bases between. The germline gives CDR1 MGHDK, CDR2 SYGVNS. In nucleotides, the CDR3 is TGTGCCAGCAGTGAATTGGGGGGCCCGAACACCGGGGAGCTGTTTTTT. Protein product: CASSELGGPNTGELFF.

The chain joins TRBV11-2 to TRBJ2-5; the D call may be TRBD1 or TRBD2 (6 bases each). Germline V gene data show CDR1 as SGHAT and CDR2 as FQNNGV. V dropped 3 bases and J dropped 4 bases, with 15 bases sitting between them. This CDR3 is 15 amino acids long. DNA for the CDR3: TGTGCCAGCAGCTTCGGGGGACATCAGACAGAGACCCAGTACTTC. Translated, it gives CASSFGGHQTETQYF.

This clone has just one count. The V call is TRBV7-2, the J call TRBJ1-4; TRBD1 might be the D (6 bases). The CDR3 is 16 amino acids. Trimming took 6 bases from V and 8 from J, leaving 22 bases between them. Germline lookup yields CDR1 SGHTA and CDR2 FQGNSA. CDR3 sequence: CASSPWVGGVEEKLFF. The CDR3 DNA follows: TGTGCCAGCAGTCCCTGGGTGGGGGGCGTGGAAGAAAAACTGTTTTTT.

The rearrangement joins TRBV5-6 to TRBJ2-7; D may be TRBD2 (5 bases). The length of the CDR3 is 12 residues. The V end lost 3 bases, the J end lost 3 bases, and 7 bases lay between the germline ends. CDR1 SGHDT and CDR2 YYEEEE come from the germline V gene. The CDR3 DNA reads as TGTGCCAGCAGCTACGGAGGCTACGAGCAGTACTTC. Its protein is CASSYGGYEQYF.

This clone was counted between two and nine times. The rearrangement joins TRBV9 to TRBJ2-1; D is unclear. The germline gives CDR1 SGDLS, CDR2 YYNGEE. This CDR3 contains 16 residues. V lost 3 bases to trimming and J lost 0 bases, with 13 bases between them. The CDR3 here is CASSESTVSSYNEQFF. The DNA of the CDR3 is TGTGCCAGCAGCGAATCCACAGTGAGCTCCTACAATGAGCAGTTCTTC. Drawing the rest from reference TRBV9 and TRBJ2-1, the complete variable domain is DSGVTQTPKHLITATGQRVTLRCSPRSGDLSVYWYQQSLDQGLQFLIQYYNGEERAKGNILERFSAQQFPDLHSELNLSSLELGDSALYFCASSESTVSSYNEQFFGPGTRLTVL.

This sequence joins TRBV10-3 and TRBJ1-1; D is possibly TRBD1 (6 bases). The CDR3 contains 14 residues. CDR1 is ENHRY and CDR2 is SYGVKD in the germline V gene. Trimming shortened V by 0 bases and J by 4 bases, and 9 bases separated the two germline ends. The CDR3 DNA reads TGTGCCATCAGTGAGTCGGACAGCGGCACTGAAGCTTTCTTT. It translates to CAISESDSGTEAFF.

The V and J genes are TRBV9 and TRBJ2-2; no clear D. The CDR3 consists of 13 residues. Germline loops: CDR1 SGDLS, CDR2 YYNGEE. V was clipped by 0 bases and J by 2 bases, with 2 bases between them. The CDR3 DNA reads as TGTGCCAGCAGCGTAGAAAACACCGGGGAGCTGTTTTTT. This gives the protein CASSVENTGELFF.

This clone was observed a few times. V gene TRBV6-5 combines with J gene TRBJ1-6, with 7 bases fitting TRBD1. The V segment lost 0 bases and the J segment 8 bases; nucleotides outside the gene matches: 7. Per germline, CDR1 MNHEY and CDR2 SVGAGI. The CDR3 has 16 residues. CDR3 residues: CASSYSPSGTDSPLHF. The CDR3 DNA sequence: TGTGCCAGCAGTTACTCTCCCTCCGGGACAGATTCACCCCTCCACTTT.

The rearrangement uses TRBV10-3 and TRBJ2-2; TRBD2 aligns across 7 bases. CDR3 size: 15 residues. J gave up 6 bases and V 3 bases, and 7 bases lay outside the gene matches. Germline V gives CDR1 ENHRY, CDR2 SYGVKD. The CDR3 loop is CAISERLAVPGELFF. CDR3 DNA: TGTGCCATCAGTGAAAGGCTAGCGGTACCCGGGGAGCTGTTTTTT.